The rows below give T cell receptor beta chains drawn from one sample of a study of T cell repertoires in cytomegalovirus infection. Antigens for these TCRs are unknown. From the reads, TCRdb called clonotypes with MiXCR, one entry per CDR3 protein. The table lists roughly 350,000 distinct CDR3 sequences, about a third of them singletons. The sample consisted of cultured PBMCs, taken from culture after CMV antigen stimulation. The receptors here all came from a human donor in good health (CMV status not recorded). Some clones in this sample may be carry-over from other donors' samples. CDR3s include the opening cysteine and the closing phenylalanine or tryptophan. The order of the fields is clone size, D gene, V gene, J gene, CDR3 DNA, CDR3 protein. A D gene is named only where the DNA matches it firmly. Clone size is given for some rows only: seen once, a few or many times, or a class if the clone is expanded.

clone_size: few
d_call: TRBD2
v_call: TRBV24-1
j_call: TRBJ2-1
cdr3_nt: TGTGCCACCAGTGGATTCGGGAGGGGCGATGAGCAGTTCTTC
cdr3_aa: CATSGFGRGDEQFF

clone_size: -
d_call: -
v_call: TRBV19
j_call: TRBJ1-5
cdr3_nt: TGTGCCAGTAGTATCATAGGGTATCAGCCCCAGCATTTT
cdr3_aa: CASSIIGYQPQHF

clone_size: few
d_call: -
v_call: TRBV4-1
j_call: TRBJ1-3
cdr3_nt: TGCGCCAGCAGCCAAGGACAAACAGGGTCGGGAAACACCATATATTTT
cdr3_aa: CASSQGQTGSGNTIYF

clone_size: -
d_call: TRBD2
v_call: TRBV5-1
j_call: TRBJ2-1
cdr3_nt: TGCGCCAGCAGCTCCCCTCTTGGGGGTAGCGGGAGACCTAATGAGCAGTTCTTC
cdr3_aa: CASSSPLGGSGRPNEQFF

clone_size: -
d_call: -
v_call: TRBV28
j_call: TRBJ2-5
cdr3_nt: TGTGCCAGCCTCCGGACTTTCGAGGAGACCCAGTACTTC
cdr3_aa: CASLRTFEETQYF

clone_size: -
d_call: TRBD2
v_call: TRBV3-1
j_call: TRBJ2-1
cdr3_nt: TGTGCCAGCAGCCACTATTCCGGGACTAGCATGTTTAATGAGCAGTTCTTC
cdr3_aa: CASSHYSGTSMFNEQFF

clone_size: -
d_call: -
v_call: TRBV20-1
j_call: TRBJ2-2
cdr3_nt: TGCAGTGCTAGAGAGGCCCTTCGGCCGTACGGGGAGCTGTTTTTT
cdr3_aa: CSAREALRPYGELFF

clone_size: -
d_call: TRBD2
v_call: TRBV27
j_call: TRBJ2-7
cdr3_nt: TGTGCCAGCAGTCTCAGACCTAGCGGGGCCTACTCCTACGAGCAGTACTTC
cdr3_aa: CASSLRPSGAYSYEQYF

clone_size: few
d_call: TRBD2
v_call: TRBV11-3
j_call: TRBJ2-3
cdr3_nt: TGTGCCAGCAGCGAACGGGGGGGACTAGCTTGGTCTGATACGCAGTATTTT
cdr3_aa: CASSERGGLAWSDTQYF

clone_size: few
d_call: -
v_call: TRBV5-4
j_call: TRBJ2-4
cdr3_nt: TGTGCCAGCAGCACGGGTCGACTAGCCAAAAACATTCAGTACTTC
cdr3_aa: CASSTGRLAKNIQYF

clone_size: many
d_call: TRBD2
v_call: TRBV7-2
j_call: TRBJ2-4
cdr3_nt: TGTGCCAGCAGCTTAGCGGGGACTAGCGGGAGGGCCCGACCCCTAGCCAAAAACATTCAGTACTTC
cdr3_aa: CASSLAGTSGRARPLAKNIQYF

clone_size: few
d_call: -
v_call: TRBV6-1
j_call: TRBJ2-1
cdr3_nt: TGTGCCAGCGGGAGTATAGGCAATGAGCAGTTCTTC
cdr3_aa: CASGSIGNEQFF

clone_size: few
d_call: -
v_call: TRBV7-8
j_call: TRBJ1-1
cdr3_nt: TGTGCCAGCAGTTTGAAACGGGAAGCGGACACTGAAGCTTTCTTT
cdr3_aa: CASSLKREADTEAFF

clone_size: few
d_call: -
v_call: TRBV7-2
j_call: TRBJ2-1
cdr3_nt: TGTGCCAGCAGCTCAGGGGTGTACGAGCAGTTCTTC
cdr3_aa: CASSSGVYEQFF

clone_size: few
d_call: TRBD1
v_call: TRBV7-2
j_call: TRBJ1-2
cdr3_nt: TGTGCCAGCACCAAGGGGGACAGGGTTCACTACACCTTC
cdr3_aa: CASTKGDRVHYTF

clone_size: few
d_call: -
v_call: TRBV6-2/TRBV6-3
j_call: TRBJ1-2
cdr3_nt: TGTGCCAGCAGTTACTCCACTCCTGGAGGGAAGGATGGCTACACCTTC
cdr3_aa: CASSYSTPGGKDGYTF

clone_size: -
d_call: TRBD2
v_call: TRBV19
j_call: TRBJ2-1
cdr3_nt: TGTGCCAGTAGTAACCAGCGGGGGGACTACAATGAGCAGTTCTTC
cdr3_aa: CASSNQRGDYNEQFF

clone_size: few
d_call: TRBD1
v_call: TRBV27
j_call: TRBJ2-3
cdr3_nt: TGTGCCAGCAGTCCCCTTCGCCGGGACAGCTACACAGATACGCAGTATTTT
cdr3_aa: CASSPLRRDSYTDTQYF

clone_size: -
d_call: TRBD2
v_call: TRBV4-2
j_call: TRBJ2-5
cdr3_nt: TGTGCCAGCAGCCGGGGAAGACTAGCGGAAGAGACCCAGTACTTC
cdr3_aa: CASSRGRLAEETQYF

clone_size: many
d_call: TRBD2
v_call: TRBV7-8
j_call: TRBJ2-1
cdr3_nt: TGTGCCAGCAGCTTAATCGTAGCGGGAGCTTACAATGAGCAGTTCTTC
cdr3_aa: CASSLIVAGAYNEQFF